Following are 7 T cell receptor beta chains from one sample sequenced in a study of siplizumab effects on memory and regulatory T cells. The table came from immunoSEQ multiplex PCR; TCRdb's copy has only in-frame clones and leaves some out. Seen here are about 100,000 clones, 94% observed once, and the top ten hold around 0.6%. The sequenced material came from Tregs sorted from blood. The source is a human donor in good health.

The V call is TRBV6-4, the J call TRBJ2-1, with TRBD1 matching over 9 bases. V lost 3 bases to trimming and J lost 12 bases; unmatched junction nucleotides: 21. Germline-derived CDR1 and CDR2 are MRHNA and SNTAGT. CDR3 length: 18 residues. The CDR3 spells CASSEYQGWDRVPRGQFF. CDR3 coding DNA: TGTGCCAGCAGTGAATACCAGGGGTGGGACAGGGTCCCACGAGGGCAGTTCTTC.

The chain links TRBV5-1 to TRBJ2-7, with D possibly being TRBD1 or TRBD2 (6 bases each). Germline CDR1 is SGHRS and CDR2 is YFSETQ. Deletions cut 4 bases from V and 3 bases from J, with 14 bases between. The CDR3 contains 14 residues. CDR3 DNA: TGCGCCAGCAGCCGGGGGAGAGGGGGCTACGAGCAGTACTTC. Encoded protein: CASSRGRGGYEQYF.

V usage is TRBV10-3 and J usage is TRBJ2-3; possible D gene TRBD1, 6 bases. Trimming took 5 bases from V and 1 from J, leaving 13 bases between them. The CDR3 length is 15 residues. Germline values: CDR1 ENHRY, CDR2 SYGVKD. Here the CDR3 DNA reads TGTGCCATCAGTTATGGACAGATTGGCACAGATACGCAGTATTTT. It codes for CAISYGQIGTDTQYF.

The rearrangement joins TRBV5-6 to TRBJ2-1, with a possible D match to TRBD1 (6 bases). Trimming removed 0 bases from V and 1 base from J, with 20 bases in between. The CDR3 spans 19 residues. Germline lookup yields CDR1 SGHDT and CDR2 YYEEEE. CDR3 residues: CASSLGSVRWGQSYNEQFF. In nucleotides, the CDR3 is TGTGCCAGCAGCTTGGGGTCAGTGAGGTGGGGACAATCCTACAATGAGCAGTTCTTC.

CDR3: CASSWDLGNTIYF. CDR3 DNA sequence: TGTGCCAGCAGTTGGGATCTGGGAAACACCATATATTTT. The rearrangement links TRBV27 to TRBJ1-3, with D unclear. Germline values: CDR1 MNHEY, CDR2 SMNVEV (reference sequence). V was trimmed by 4 bases and J by 4 bases, leaving 8 bases between them. This CDR3 comprises 13 residues.

The gene calls are TRBV7-2 and TRBJ1-1, with TRBD1 identical over 7 bases. This CDR3 region has 15 residues. Trimming removed 6 bases from V and 0 bases from J; junction bases left unmatched: 7. Germline CDR1 and CDR2: SGHTA and FQGNSA. CDR3 bases: TGTGCCAGCAGAGGACAGGCTGCCATGAACACTGAAGCTTTCTTT. Protein product: CASRGQAAMNTEAFF.

The CDR3: CASRLAWPGQFQETQYF. As DNA, the CDR3 is TGTGCAAGTCGCTTAGCGTGGCCGGGACAATTCCAAGAGACCCAGTACTTC. The chain employs TRBV12-2 and TRBJ2-5; the D segment call TRBD1 is taken from the table without a DNA check. TRBV12-2 represents a pseudogene. CDR3 length: 17 amino acids.